This T cell receptor (beta chain) was identified during a study of T cell responses to AZD1222 COVID-19 vaccine. Profiling relied on immunoSEQ multiplex PCR, and the TCRdb table lists in-frame clones only, not all of them. Of about 64,000 clones listed, about 93% are singletons. General study points: Clonal diversity may have been underestimated, and the donors were mostly white British, with more females than males. It was only after the peak T cell response that any repertoires were sampled. Spike-specific TCR breadth and depth grew following two AZD1222 doses.

This CDR3 has 15 amino acids. The V and J ends lost 0 bases and 7 bases respectively, with 15 bases between them. Germline V gene data show CDR1 as SEHNR and CDR2 as FQNEAQ (reference sequence). Concerning this clone: The antigen is undetermined.

The chain joins TRBV7-9 to TRBJ1-1; D is possibly TRBD1 (5 bases). The sequence derives from an adult who received the MenACWY meningococcal vaccine as a control. The specimen comprised peripheral blood, sampled 28 days after the second dose of the MenACWY control vaccine. In nucleotides, the CDR3 is TGTGCCAGCAGCTTAGCGTTCGGGGCAAGACATGAAGCTTTCTTT. This gives the protein CASSLAFGARHEAFF. Supplemented by reference TRBV7-9 and TRBJ1-1, the full variable domain reads DTGVSQNPRHKITKRGQNVTFRCDPISEHNRLYWYRQTLGQGPEFLTYFQNEAQLEKSRLLSDRFSAERPKGSFSTLEIQRTEQGDSAMYLCASSLAFGARHEAFFGQGTRLTVV.